A single sample gave rise to the 24 T cell receptor beta chains below, sequenced in a study of T-cell reconstitution after alpha-beta-depleted transplantation in children (dated by TCRdb to about 2016). Receptor amplification or capture employed PCR. For sequencing, an Illumina HiSeq 2500 was employed. To normalize quantification of the TCRbeta repertoire, the TCR libraries were built with molecular barcoding that relied on unique molecular identifiers. The raw public reads went through TCRdb reprocessing: fastp at Q25, MiXCR clone calling, in-frame beta chains kept. Rows matching on CDR3 protein sequence are summarized as one entry with the most common DNA and genes. In all, the sample holds about 240,000 distinct CDR3 sequences, and about 26% of those were seen once. Around 2.5% of the sample is in the top ten clones. The treatment or condition tag for this specimen amounts to: allogeneic hematopoietic cell transplantation with graft depleted of TCRalphabeta T cells and CD19 B cells.

The material sequenced was PBMCs, taken before TCRalphabeta/CD19-depleted stem cell transplant. The receptors shown here come from a girl aged 2 to 10 with Fanconi anemia, due to receive a stem cell transplant.

This clonotype was seen once. The CDR3 sequence: CSSPRFGLALNEQFF. The CDR3 region has the DNA TGCAGCTCCCCTAGATTTGGACTAGCGCTCAATGAGCAGTTCTTC. The chain couples TRBV29-1 to TRBJ2-1; TRBD2 aligns across 9 bases. CDR1 and CDR2 (germline): SQVTM, ANQGSEA. There are 15 residues in the CDR3. Germline trimming cut 8 bases from V and 6 bases from J; bases unmatched to any gene: 14.

This clonotype occurred many times. V gene TRBV7-3 combines with J gene TRBJ2-1, with 7 bases that match TRBD1. V shed 5 bases and J 0 bases; nucleotides not matched to a gene: 10. Germline V lookup: CDR1 SGHTA, CDR2 FQGTGA. The CDR3 has 17 amino acids. As DNA, the CDR3 is TGTGCCAGCAGCAACCCCGACAGGGCCGACTCCTACAATGAGCAGTTCTTC. It encodes CASSNPDRADSYNEQFF.

This sequence joins TRBV20-1 and TRBJ2-3; a possible D gene is TRBD1 (7 bases). This CDR3 region has 13 residues. Looked up from germline, CDR1 is DFQATT and CDR2 is SNEGSKA (reference sequence). Trimming removed 6 bases at V and 4 bases at J, with 14 bases between. CDR3 amino acids: CSATQGGPDTQYF. The CDR3 bases are TGCAGTGCGACTCAGGGGGGCCCAGATACGCAGTATTTT.

The gene calls are TRBV29-1 and TRBJ2-2; no clear D gene. The CDR3 contains 13 residues. Looked up from germline, CDR1 is SQVTM and CDR2 is ANQGSEA. The V end was cut by 6 bases, the J end by 2 bases, with 10 bases between. The CDR3 spells CSVQRANTGELFF. CDR3 bases: TGCAGCGTCCAAAGGGCAAACACCGGGGAGCTGTTTTTT.

The gene calls are TRBV11-2 and TRBJ2-3; 8 positions match TRBD1. The CDR3 totals 15 residues. Per germline, CDR1 SGHAT and CDR2 FQNNGV. V lost 5 bases and J lost 5; bases outside the gene matches: 9. CDR3 coding DNA: TGTGCCAGCAGCCGACAGGGGACGGATGAAGATACGCAGTATTTT. Encoded protein: CASSRQGTDEDTQYF. The variable domain in full, completed from reference TRBV11-2 and TRBJ2-3, reads EAGVAQSPRYKIIEKRQSVAFWCNPISGHATLYWYQQILGQGPKLLIQFQNNGVVDDSQLPKDRFSAERLKGVDSTLKIQPAKLEDSAVYLCASSRQGTDEDTQYFGPGTRLTVL.

The genes are TRBV6-2 or TRBV6-3 and TRBJ2-1, with TRBD2 matching 8 bases. This CDR3 is 16 amino acids long. Unmatched junction bases numbered 6, after V lost 5 bases and J lost 0 bases. Germline CDR1 MNHEY, CDR2 SVGEGT. As DNA, the CDR3 is TGTGCCAGCAGTATTAGAGCGGGGGCCTCCTACAATGAGCAGTTCTTC. Translating it yields CASSIRAGASYNEQFF.

This clonotype was observed at least ten times. This chain joins TRBV12-3 or TRBV12-4 and TRBJ2-2; tentative D call: TRBD1 (6 bases). The CDR3 runs to 11 residues. Between the trimmed V and J ends, which lost 1 base and 16 bases, there was a span of 10 bases. CDR3 protein: CASSLGTGSFF. DNA for the CDR3: TGTGCCAGCAGTTTAGGAACAGGGTCGTTTTTT.

In its sample, this clonotype was seen once. The chain links TRBV28 to TRBJ2-1; TRBD2 aligns across 12 bases. The V segment lost 3 bases and the J segment 7 bases; nucleotides outside the gene matches: 10. The CDR3 is made up of 17 amino acids. Germline CDR1 reads MDHEN; CDR2 reads SYDVKM. CDR3 nucleotide sequence: TGTGCCAGCAGTTTGGCCCATCTAGCGGGAGGGCTTAATGAGCAGTTCTTC. Amino acid sequence: CASSLAHLAGGLNEQFF.

This clonotype turned up a few times. The chain couples TRBV6-4 to TRBJ1-5, with D maybe TRBD1 (5 bases). CDR1 MRHNA and CDR2 SNTAGT come from the germline V gene. Trimming stripped 4 bases from V and 3 bases from J, with 7 bases between. The CDR3 length is 13 residues. CDR3 DNA sequence: TGTGCCAGCAGTGGACAGCCCAATCAGCCCCAGCATTTT. Translated, it gives CASSGQPNQPQHF.

The V and J genes are TRBV5-1 and TRBJ2-1; D uncertain. Trimming shortened V by 0 bases and J by 3 bases, and 4 bases separated the two germline ends. The length of the CDR3 is 13 residues. The germline gives CDR1 SGHRS, CDR2 YFSETQ. This CDR3 is CASSLVNYNEQFF. DNA for the CDR3: TGCGCCAGCAGCTTGGTTAACTACAATGAGCAGTTCTTC.

This clonotype was detected a few times. DNA of the CDR3: TGCGCCAGCAGCTTGGGGGCTACGACCTACGAGCAGTACTTC. It codes for CASSLGATTYEQYF. V and J are TRBV5-1 and TRBJ2-7, with no clear D. V gave up 0 bases and J gave up 2 bases, with 9 bases separating them. The CDR3 runs to 14 residues. CDR1 and CDR2 (germline): SGHRS, YFSETQ.

This clonotype appeared many times. The rearrangement joins TRBV5-1 to TRBJ2-6, with D perhaps TRBD1 or TRBD2 (5 bases each). The germline V gene encodes CDR1 SGHRS and CDR2 YFSETQ. Between the trimmed V and J ends, which lost 7 bases and 0 bases, there was a span of 20 bases. CDR3 length equals 18 residues. CDR3 bases: TGCGCCAGCGGGGGACGAGCTAATGCTCCCTCTGGGGCCAACGTCCTGACTTTC. Its translation: CASGGRANAPSGANVLTF.

The CDR3 loop reads CASSDSDRPFLEQYF. As DNA, the CDR3 is TGTGCCAGCAGTGACTCCGACAGACCCTTCTTAGAGCAGTACTTC. The chain recombines TRBV6-4 with TRBJ2-7; maybe TRBD1 (5 bases). Germline CDR1 reads MRHNA; CDR2 reads SNTAGT. The length of the CDR3 is 15 residues. V lost 0 bases and J 7 bases, leaving 16 bases between the germline ends.

This chain uses TRBV21-1 with TRBJ2-7; the D call of TRBD1 is as the table states it, not checked on the DNA. TRBV21-1 counts as a pseudogene. This CDR3 is built from 14 residues. CDR3 DNA sequence: TGTGCCGTTTCTCAGGGGGGACGTGTCTACGAGCAGTACTTC. This translates into CAVSQGGRVYEQYF.

This chain joins TRBV29-1 and TRBJ2-3; either TRBD1 or TRBD2 may supply D (5 bases each). V gave up 6 bases and J gave up 4 bases, with 17 bases separating them. The germline V gene has CDR1 SQVTM and CDR2 ANQGSEA. The CDR3 totals 14 residues. The DNA for the CDR3 is TGCAGCGTCGACTACGGGACGAGTCCAGATACGCAGTATTTT. Translation gives CSVDYGTSPDTQYF.

At least ten counts were recorded for this clonotype. This chain joins TRBV12-3 or TRBV12-4 and TRBJ1-2, with TRBD1 matching 7 bases. V shed 5 bases and J 6 bases; nucleotides not matched to a gene: 9. This CDR3 spans 14 amino acids. CDR3 region: CASSPRDRTHGYTF. The CDR3, as DNA: TGTGCCAGCAGTCCCAGGGACAGAACTCATGGCTACACCTTC.

The rearrangement joins TRBV28 to TRBJ2-3; D call uncertain. Trimming removed 4 bases at V and 8 bases at J, with 13 bases between. This CDR3 comprises 13 residues. CDR1 and CDR2 from the germline V gene are MDHEN and SYDVKM. Here the CDR3 reads CASSYAPGGTQYF. In DNA form, the CDR3 reads TGTGCCAGCAGTTATGCTCCCGGCGGTACGCAGTATTTT.

The chain carries TRBV15 and TRBJ1-2; 8 positions agree with TRBD1. This CDR3 is built from 16 residues. Germline V gives CDR1 LNHNV, CDR2 YYDKDF (reference sequence). The J segment lost 7 bases and the V segment lost 0 bases, leaving 10 bases of the junction unmatched. For the CDR3, the DNA is TGTGCCACCAGCAGAGATATCCCGGGACAGGTCACTGGCTACACCTTC. Its translation: CATSRDIPGQVTGYTF.

This clonotype appeared many times. The J gene is TRBJ2-1, the V gene TRBV15; TRBD1 or TRBD2 may be the D gene (5 bases each). Germline V CDR1 and CDR2: LNHNV, YYDKDF (reference sequence). This CDR3 comprises 16 residues. Trimming cost V 0 bases and J 2 bases, with 11 bases left between them. The DNA of the CDR3 is TGTGCCACCAGCAGAGATTTTGGGACGACCTACAATGAGCAGTTCTTC. Encoded protein: CATSRDFGTTYNEQFF.

This clonotype occurred many times. V is TRBV20-1 and J is TRBJ2-4; the match to TRBD2 covers 12 bases. Germline V CDR1 and CDR2: DFQATT, SNEGSKA (reference sequence). The V gene end was trimmed by 3 bases and the J gene end by 10 bases; junction bases not matched to a gene: 16. The CDR3 contains 17 residues. CDR3: CSARKLAGGTYEFIQYF. CDR3 nucleotide sequence: TGCAGTGCTAGGAAACTAGCGGGGGGTACCTATGAATTTATTCAGTACTTC.

This clonotype was seen many times. The chain links TRBV15 to TRBJ2-3, with a tentative D call TRBD2 (6 bases). Germline loops: CDR1 LNHNV, CDR2 YYDKDF (reference sequence). The CDR3 runs 16 residues. V was trimmed by 0 bases and J by 3 bases, leaving 13 bases between them. The CDR3 protein is CATSRDLGTPTDTQYF. In nucleotides, the CDR3 is TGTGCCACCAGCAGAGATCTCGGGACTCCTACAGATACGCAGTATTTT.

The chain joins TRBV5-1 to TRBJ2-2, with 9 bases fitting TRBD2. Germline CDR1 SGHRS, CDR2 YFSETQ. Trimming removed 2 bases from V and 7 bases from J; junction bases left unmatched: 6. This CDR3 has 15 amino acids. CDR3 DNA: TGCGCCAGCAGCTTCGTTCTAGCGGGGAACGGGGAGCTGTTTTTT. Translating it yields CASSFVLAGNGELFF.

This clonotype occurred a few times. V gene TRBV29-1 combines with J gene TRBJ2-1; D is unresolved. The V and J ends lost 4 bases and 6 bases respectively, with 10 bases between them. Germline V gene sequence: CDR1 SQVTM, CDR2 ANQGSEA. This CDR3 is 12 amino acids long. Here the CDR3 DNA reads TGCAGCGTTGTAAGGCAAAGCAATGAGCAGTTCTTC. It specifies CSVVRQSNEQFF.

This clonotype showed up many times. The chain is built from TRBV12-3 or TRBV12-4 and TRBJ1-5; 8 nucleotides agree with TRBD1. V shed 6 bases and J 6 bases; nucleotides not matched to a gene: 4. CDR3 length equals 13 residues. CDR3 nucleotides: TGTGCCAGCAGAGGGACAGGAGGTCAGCCCCAGCATTTT. It specifies CASRGTGGQPQHF.